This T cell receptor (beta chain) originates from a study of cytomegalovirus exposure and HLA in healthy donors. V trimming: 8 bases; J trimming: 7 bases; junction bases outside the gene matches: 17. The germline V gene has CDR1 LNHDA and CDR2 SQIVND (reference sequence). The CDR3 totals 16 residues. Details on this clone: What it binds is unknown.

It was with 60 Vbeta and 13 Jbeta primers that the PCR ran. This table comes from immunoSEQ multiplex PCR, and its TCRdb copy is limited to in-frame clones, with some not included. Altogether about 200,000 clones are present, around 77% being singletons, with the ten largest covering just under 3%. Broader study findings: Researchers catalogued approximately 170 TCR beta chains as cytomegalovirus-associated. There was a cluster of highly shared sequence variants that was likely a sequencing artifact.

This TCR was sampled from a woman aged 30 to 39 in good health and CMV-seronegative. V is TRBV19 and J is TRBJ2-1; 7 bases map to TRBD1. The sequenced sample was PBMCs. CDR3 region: CASRYRGGQPTNEQFF. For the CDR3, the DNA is TGTGCCAGTCGATACCGAGGGGGCCAACCTACGAATGAGCAGTTCTTC. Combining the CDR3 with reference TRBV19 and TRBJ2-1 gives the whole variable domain DGGITQSPKYLFRKEGQNVTLSCEQNLNHDAMYWYRQDPGQGLRLIYYSQIVNDFQKGDIAEGYSVSREKKESFPLTVTSAQKNPTAFYLCASRYRGGQPTNEQFFGPGTRLTVL.